This T cell receptor (beta chain) derives from a study of T cell responses to AZD1222 COVID-19 vaccine. Libraries were prepared by immunoSEQ multiplex PCR; TCRdb keeps only in-frame clonotypes and omits some of them. The data hold around 100,000 clones, with about 88% observed a single time. Findings of the study overall: Females made up more of the donors, who were largely white British, and clonal diversity may have come out too low.

Points on this clone: The antigen remains unidentified.

The trim removed 2 bases at V and 2 bases at J, leaving 6 bases unmatched. The CDR3 contains 16 residues. Germline values: CDR1 MNHEY, CDR2 SVGAGI. This TCR derives from an adult in good health. The chain employs TRBV6-5 and TRBJ2-7; 10 bases align to TRBD1. The sequencing here drew on peripheral blood, taken on day 0 of AZD1222 vaccination. The CDR3 nucleotides read TGTGCCAGCAGTTACGTCTTTGGGACAGGGGCCTACGAGCAGTACTTC. Residues: CASSYVFGTGAYEQYF.